This T cell receptor beta chain was identified during a study of cytomegalovirus exposure and HLA in healthy donors. In the case of this clone: Its antigen is unknown.

Primers for the PCR totalled 60 Vbeta and 13 Jbeta. Sequencing used immunoSEQ multiplex PCR; TCRdb keeps in-frame clones, though not all of them. This sample has approximately 150,000 clones; roughly 72% occur once, and the top ten carry 2% to 2.5%. Study results and limitations: Based on reports, TCR beta sequences accurately predicted HLA-A and HLA-B alleles for most subjects.

Sequencing was performed on PBMCs. The origin of this receptor is a man between 40 and 49 years old in good health and CMV-seronegative.

In nucleotides, the CDR3 is TGTGCCAGCAGCCCTGTCGTGCGACTAGCGGGAGGTAGCACCGGGGAGCTGTTTTTT. The encoded protein is CASSPVVRLAGGSTGELFF. This chain joins TRBV6-4 and TRBJ2-2; 13 bases align to TRBD2. There are 19 residues in the CDR3. Germline V CDR1 and CDR2: MRHNA, SNTAGT. Germline trimming cut 6 bases from V and 4 bases from J; bases unmatched to any gene: 14.